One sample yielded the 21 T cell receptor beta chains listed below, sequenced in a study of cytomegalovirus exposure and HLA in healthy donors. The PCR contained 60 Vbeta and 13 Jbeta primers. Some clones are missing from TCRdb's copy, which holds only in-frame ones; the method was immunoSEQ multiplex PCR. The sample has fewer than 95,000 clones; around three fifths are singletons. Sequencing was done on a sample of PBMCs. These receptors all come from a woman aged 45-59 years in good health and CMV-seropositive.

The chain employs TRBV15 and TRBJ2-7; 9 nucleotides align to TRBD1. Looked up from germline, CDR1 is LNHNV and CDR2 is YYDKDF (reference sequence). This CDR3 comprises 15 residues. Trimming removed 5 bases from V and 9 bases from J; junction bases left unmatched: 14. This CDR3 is CATSPGRDRARWQYF. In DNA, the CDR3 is TGTGCCACCAGCCCTGGGCGGGACAGGGCTCGCTGGCAGTACTTC. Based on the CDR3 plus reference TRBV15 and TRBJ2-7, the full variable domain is DAMVIQNPRYQVTQFGKPVTLSCSQTLNHNVMYWYQQKSSQAPKLLFHYYDKDFNNEADTPDNFQSRRPNTSFCFLDIRSPGLGDTAMYLCATSPGRDRARWQYFGPGTRLTVT.

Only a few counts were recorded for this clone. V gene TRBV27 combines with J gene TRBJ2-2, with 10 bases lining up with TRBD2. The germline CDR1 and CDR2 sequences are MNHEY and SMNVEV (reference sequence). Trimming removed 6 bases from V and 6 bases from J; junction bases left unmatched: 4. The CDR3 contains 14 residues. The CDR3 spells CASRSGGAAGELFF. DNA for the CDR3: TGTGCCAGCAGGAGCGGGGGGGCTGCCGGGGAGCTGTTTTTT.

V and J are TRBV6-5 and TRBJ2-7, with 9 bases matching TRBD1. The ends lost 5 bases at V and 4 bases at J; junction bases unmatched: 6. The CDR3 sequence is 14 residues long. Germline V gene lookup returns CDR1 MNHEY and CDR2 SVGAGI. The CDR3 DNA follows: TGTGCCAGCAGTCCCGGGACAGGGCTGTACGAGCAGTACTTC. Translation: CASSPGTGLYEQYF.

The CDR3 DNA is TGTGCCAGCAGCTTGGGGAGGTTTGGGAATCAGCCCCAGCATTTT. Protein: CASSLGRFGNQPQHF. The chain employs TRBV7-2 and TRBJ1-5; D call uncertain. Germline-derived CDR1 and CDR2 are SGHTA and FQGNSA. Trimming stripped 3 bases from V and 4 bases from J, with 13 bases between. The CDR3 covers 15 residues.

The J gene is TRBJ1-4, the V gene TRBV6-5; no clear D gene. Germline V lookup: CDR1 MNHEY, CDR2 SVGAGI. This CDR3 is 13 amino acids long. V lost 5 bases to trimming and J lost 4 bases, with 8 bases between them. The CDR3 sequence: CASSPGINEKLFF. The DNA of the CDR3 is TGTGCCAGCAGTCCGGGGATTAATGAAAAACTGTTTTTT.

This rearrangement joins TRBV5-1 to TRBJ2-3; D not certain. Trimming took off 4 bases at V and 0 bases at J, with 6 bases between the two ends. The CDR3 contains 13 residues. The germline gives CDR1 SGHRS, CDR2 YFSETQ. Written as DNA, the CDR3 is TGCGCCAGCAGCACGACTAGCACAGATACGCAGTATTTT. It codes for CASSTTSTDTQYF.

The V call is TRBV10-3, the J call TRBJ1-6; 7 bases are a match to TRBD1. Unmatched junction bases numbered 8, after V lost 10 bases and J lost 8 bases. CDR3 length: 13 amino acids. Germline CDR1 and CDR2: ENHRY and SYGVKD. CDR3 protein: CATGPGGDSPLHF. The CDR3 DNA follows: TGTGCCACAGGGCCAGGGGGTGATTCACCCCTCCACTTT.

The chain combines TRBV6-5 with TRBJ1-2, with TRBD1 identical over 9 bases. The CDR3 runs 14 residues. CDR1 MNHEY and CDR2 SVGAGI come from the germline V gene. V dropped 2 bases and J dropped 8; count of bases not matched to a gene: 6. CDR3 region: CASSYTGQGFGYTF. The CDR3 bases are TGTGCCAGCAGTTACACCGGACAGGGGTTCGGCTACACCTTC.

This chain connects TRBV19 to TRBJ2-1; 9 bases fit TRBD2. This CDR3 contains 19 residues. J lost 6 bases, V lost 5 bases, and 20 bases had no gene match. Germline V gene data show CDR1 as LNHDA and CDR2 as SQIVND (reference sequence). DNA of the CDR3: TGTGCCAGTAGTCCCCTGGGAAGGGCGGGGGGGCCTGGGAGCAATGAGCAGTTCTTC. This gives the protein CASSPLGRAGGPGSNEQFF.

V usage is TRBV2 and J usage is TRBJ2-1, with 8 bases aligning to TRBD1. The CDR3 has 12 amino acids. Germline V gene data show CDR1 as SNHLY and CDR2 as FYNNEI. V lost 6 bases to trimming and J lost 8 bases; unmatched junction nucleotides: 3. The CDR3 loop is CASRDRGDEQFF. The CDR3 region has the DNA TGTGCCAGCAGAGACAGGGGCGATGAGCAGTTCTTC.

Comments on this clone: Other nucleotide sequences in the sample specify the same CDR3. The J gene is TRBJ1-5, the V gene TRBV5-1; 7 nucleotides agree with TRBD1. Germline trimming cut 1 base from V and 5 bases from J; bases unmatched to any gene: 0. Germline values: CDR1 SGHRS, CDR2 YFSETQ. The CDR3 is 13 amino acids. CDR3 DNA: TGCGCCAGCAGCTTGACAGGGGATCAGCCCCAGCATTTT. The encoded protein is CASSLTGDQPQHF.

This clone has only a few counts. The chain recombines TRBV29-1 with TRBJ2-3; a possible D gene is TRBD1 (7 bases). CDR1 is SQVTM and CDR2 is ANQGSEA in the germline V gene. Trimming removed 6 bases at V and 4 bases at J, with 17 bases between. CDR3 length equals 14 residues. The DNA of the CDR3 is TGCAGCGTCTCCAGGGGGGAGGTGGCAGATACGCAGTATTTT. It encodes CSVSRGEVADTQYF.

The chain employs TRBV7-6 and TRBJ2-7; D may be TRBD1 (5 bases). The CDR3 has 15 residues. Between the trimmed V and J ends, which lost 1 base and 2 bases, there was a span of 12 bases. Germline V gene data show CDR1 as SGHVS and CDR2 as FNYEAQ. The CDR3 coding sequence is TGTGCCAGCAGCTTAGGAAGGGGCTATACCTACGAGCAGTACTTC. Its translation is CASSLGRGYTYEQYF.

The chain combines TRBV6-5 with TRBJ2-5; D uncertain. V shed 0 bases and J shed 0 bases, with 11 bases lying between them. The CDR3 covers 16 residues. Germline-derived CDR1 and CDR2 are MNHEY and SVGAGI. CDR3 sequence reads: CASSYSGSYYQETQYF. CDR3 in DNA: TGTGCCAGCAGTTACTCGGGTAGCTATTACCAAGAGACCCAGTACTTC.

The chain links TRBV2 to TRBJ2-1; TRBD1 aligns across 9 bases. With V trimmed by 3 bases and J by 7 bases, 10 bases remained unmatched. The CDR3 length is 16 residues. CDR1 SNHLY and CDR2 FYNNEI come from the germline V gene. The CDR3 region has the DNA TGTGCCAGCAGTGAGGTGGGGACAGGGATGGGGAATGAGCAGTTCTTC. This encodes CASSEVGTGMGNEQFF.

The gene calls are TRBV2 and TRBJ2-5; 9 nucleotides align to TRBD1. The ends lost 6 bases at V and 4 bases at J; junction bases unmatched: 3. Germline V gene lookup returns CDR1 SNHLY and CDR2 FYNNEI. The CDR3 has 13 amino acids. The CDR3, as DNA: TGTGCCAGCAGCGGGACAGGGTTAGAGACCCAGTACTTC. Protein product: CASSGTGLETQYF.

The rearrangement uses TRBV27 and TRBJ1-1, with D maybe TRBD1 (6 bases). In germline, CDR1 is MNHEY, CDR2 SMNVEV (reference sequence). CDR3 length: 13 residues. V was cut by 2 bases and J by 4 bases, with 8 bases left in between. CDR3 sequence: CASSLLGATEAFF. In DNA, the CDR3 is TGTGCCAGCAGTTTACTGGGGGCCACTGAAGCTTTCTTT.

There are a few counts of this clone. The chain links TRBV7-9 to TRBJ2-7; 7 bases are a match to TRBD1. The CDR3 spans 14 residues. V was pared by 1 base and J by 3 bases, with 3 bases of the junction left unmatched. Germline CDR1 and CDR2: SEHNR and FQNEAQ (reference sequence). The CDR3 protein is CASSLGGGYYEQYF. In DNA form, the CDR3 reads TGTGCCAGCAGCTTAGGAGGGGGCTACTACGAGCAGTACTTC.

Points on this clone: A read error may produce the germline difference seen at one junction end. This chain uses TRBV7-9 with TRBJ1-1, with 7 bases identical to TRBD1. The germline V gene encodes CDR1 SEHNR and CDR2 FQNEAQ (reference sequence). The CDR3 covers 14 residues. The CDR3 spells CSSSLPTGIAEAFF. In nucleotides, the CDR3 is TGTTCCAGCAGCCTTCCGACAGGGATCGCTGAAGCTTTCTTT.

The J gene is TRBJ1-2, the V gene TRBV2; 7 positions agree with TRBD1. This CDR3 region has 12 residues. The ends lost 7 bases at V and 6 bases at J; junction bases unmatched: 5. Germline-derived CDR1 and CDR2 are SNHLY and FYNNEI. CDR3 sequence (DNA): TGTGCCAGCACAAACAGGGGACATGGCTACACCTTC. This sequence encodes CASTNRGHGYTF.

Here the CDR3 DNA reads TGTGCCAGTAGTCCCGGACTAGCGGGGCTGTCCAATGAGCAGTTCTTC. Its translation is CASSPGLAGLSNEQFF. The V call is TRBV19, the J call TRBJ2-1, with 12 bases aligning to TRBD2. The CDR3 is 16 residues long. Germline loops: CDR1 LNHDA, CDR2 SQIVND (reference sequence). The V segment lost 5 bases and the J segment 6 bases; nucleotides outside the gene matches: 8.